Given below is one T cell receptor (beta chain) in context. Its target is not known. The sample is drawn from a study of T cell repertoires in cytomegalovirus infection. Using its own MiXCR run on the reads, TCRdb lists one record per CDR3 protein. The sample has some 920,000 distinct CDR3 sequences, roughly 30% seen once. CDR3 length equals 14 residues. V lost 5 bases and J lost 4; bases outside the gene matches: 2. Material: cultured CD8+ T cells from PBMCs, obtained from culture after CMV antigen stimulation. The chain is built from TRBV12-3 or TRBV12-4 and TRBJ2-1, with 10 bases fitting TRBD2. This receptor was identified in a human donor in good health (CMV status not recorded). Some clones in this sample may be carry-over from other donors' samples. The CDR3 loop reads CASSRSGGYNEQFF. In DNA, the CDR3 is TGTGCCAGCAGTCGTAGCGGGGGGTACAATGAGCAGTTCTTC.